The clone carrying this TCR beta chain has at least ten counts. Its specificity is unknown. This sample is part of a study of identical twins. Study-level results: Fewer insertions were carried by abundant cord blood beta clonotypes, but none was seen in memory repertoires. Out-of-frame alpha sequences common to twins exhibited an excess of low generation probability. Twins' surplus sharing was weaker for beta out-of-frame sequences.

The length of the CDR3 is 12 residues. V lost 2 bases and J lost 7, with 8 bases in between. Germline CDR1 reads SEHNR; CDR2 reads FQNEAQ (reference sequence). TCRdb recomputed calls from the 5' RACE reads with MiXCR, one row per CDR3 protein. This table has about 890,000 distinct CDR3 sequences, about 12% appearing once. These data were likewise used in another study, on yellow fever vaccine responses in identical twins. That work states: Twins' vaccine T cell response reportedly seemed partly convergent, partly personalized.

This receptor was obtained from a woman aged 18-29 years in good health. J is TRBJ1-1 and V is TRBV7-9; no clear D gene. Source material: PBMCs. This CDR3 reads CASSLRAGEAFF. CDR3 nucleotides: TGTGCCAGCAGCTTACGGGCGGGTGAAGCTTTCTTT.